This is a list of T cell receptor beta chains from one sample in a study of OX40 agonist ivuxolimab in advanced cancers. Generated by immunoSEQ multiplex PCR, the TCRdb table keeps only in-frame clones and is missing some. The table lists approximately 82,000 clones, around 84% of them singletons. This specimen was CD4+ or CD8+ T cells sorted from blood, taken in a trial of the OX40 agonist ivuxolimab. The origin of the receptors is an adult with an advanced solid tumor such as melanoma, head and neck, liver or kidney cancer. Each CDR3 is given with its conserved first and last residue. A D gene is named only where the DNA matches it firmly. For some rows the clone size is stated as once, few or many, or as a class when expanded; others skip it.

>TRBJ2-7|TRBV6-6|.|.
CASSPGRSYEQYF
TGTGCCAGCAGCCCGGGACGGAGCTACGAGCAGTACTTC
>TRBJ2-7|TRBV19|TRBD1|.
CASSIGDRVHEQYF
TGTGCCAGTAGTATCGGGGACAGGGTCCACGAGCAGTACTTC
>TRBJ2-5|TRBV10-3|.|.
CAISESTAGAQYF
TGTGCCATCAGTGAGTCGACCGCCGGGGCCCAGTACTTC
>TRBJ2-1|TRBV6-4|TRBD2|.
CASSGLAGDNNEQFF
TGTGCCAGCAGTGGGCTAGCGGGAGATAACAATGAGCAGTTCTTC
>TRBJ1-6|TRBV25-1|TRBD1|.
CASTTGGELNTPLHF
TGTGCCAGCACAACAGGGGGCGAGTTAAATACACCCCTCCACTTT
>TRBJ1-2|TRBV10-3|.|.
CATRAQVDHGYTF
TGTGCAACCAGGGCACAGGTTGATCATGGCTACACCTTC
>TRBJ2-5|TRBV11-3|.|few
CASSLGSGKETQYF
TGTGCCAGCAGCTTAGGGTCCGGGAAAGAGACCCAGTACTTC
>TRBJ1-1|TRBV4-1|.|.
CASSQGPMNTEAFF
TGCGCCAGCAGCCAAGGACCGATGAACACTGAAGCTTTCTTT
>TRBJ1-3|TRBV21-1|.|.
CASILQGAPGNTIYF
TGTGCCAGCATCCTACAGGGGGCGCCTGGAAACACCATATATTTT
>TRBJ2-7|TRBV15|TRBD1|.
CATSRDGQGAYEQYF
TGTGCCACCAGCAGAGATGGACAGGGAGCCTACGAGCAGTACTTC
>TRBJ2-5|TRBV4-1|.|once
CASSQALLGMAQETQYF
TGCGCCAGCAGCCAAGCTCTGTTGGGGATGGCCCAAGAGACCCAGTACTTC
>TRBJ1-5|TRBV13|TRBD1|.
CASTLGRGPQPQHF
TGTGCCAGCACCTTGGGGAGGGGGCCTCAGCCCCAGCATTTT
>TRBJ2-6|TRBV11-2|.|.
CASSAARSGANVLTF
TGTGCCAGCAGCGCCGCACGCTCTGGGGCCAACGTCCTGACTTTC
>TRBJ1-1|TRBV20-1|TRBD1|.
CSAGRGRGAFF
TGCAGTGCGGGCAGGGGGCGCGGAGCTTTCTTT
>TRBJ1-5|TRBV6-1|.|few
CASSELWGSNQPQHF
TGTGCCAGCAGTGAACTATGGGGGAGCAATCAGCCCCAGCATTTT
>TRBJ1-4|TRBV6-6|.|.
CASEREKLFF
TGTGCCAGCGAGAGGGAAAAACTGTTTTTT
>TRBJ2-1|TRBV20-1|TRBD1|.
CSPAQGNEQFF
TGCAGTCCCGCACAGGGGAATGAGCAGTTCTTC
>TRBJ2-7|TRBV9|.|.
CASSEAYRGGEQYF
TGTGCCAGCAGCGAGGCGTACAGGGGGGGCGAGCAGTACTTC
>TRBJ2-2|TRBV7-2|.|.
CASRKGHGLNTGELFF
TGTGCCAGCAGAAAGGGACACGGCTTGAACACCGGGGAGCTGTTTTTT
>TRBJ2-3|TRBV30|.|once
CAWNVGAFSDTQYF
TGTGCCTGGAACGTGGGGGCCTTTTCGGATACGCAGTATTTT
>TRBJ2-7|TRBV27|TRBD1|.
CASRNRGAISYEQYF
TGTGCCAGCAGGAACAGGGGGGCCATCTCCTACGAGCAGTACTTC
>TRBJ2-3|TRBV7-6|.|.
CASSVRTDTQYF
TGTGCCAGCAGCGTCAGAACAGATACGCAGTATTTT
>TRBJ2-4|TRBV13|TRBD1|.
CASSSPGTGKNIQYF
TGTGCCAGCAGCTCACCCGGGACAGGGAAAAACATTCAGTACTTC
>TRBJ1-2|TRBV18|.|.
CASSPPLTGGAFYGYTF
TGTGCCAGCTCACCACCCTTGACGGGGGGCGCATTCTATGGCTACACCTTC
>TRBJ2-7|TRBV5-1|.|.
CASSSGANAVKHEQYF
TGCGCCAGCAGCTCGGGCGCCAACGCCGTCAAGCACGAGCAGTACTTC
>TRBJ2-1|TRBV7-2|.|once
CASSSFNEQFF
TGTGCCAGCAGCTCCTTTAATGAGCAGTTCTTC
>TRBJ1-1|TRBV16|.|.
CASSQFRGTEAFF
TGTGCCAGCAGCCAATTTAGGGGGACTGAAGCTTTCTTT
>TRBJ2-3|TRBV30|TRBD2|.
CAWREAGFSTDTQYF
TGTGCCTGGAGGGAAGCGGGGTTTAGCACAGATACGCAGTATTTT
>TRBJ1-1|TRBV10-3|TRBD1|.
CAISGTGVTEAFF
TGTGCCATTTCCGGGACAGGGGTGACTGAAGCTTTCTTT
>TRBJ2-5|TRBV5-1|TRBD2|.
CASSLDTSGETQYF
TGCGCCAGCAGCTTGGATACTAGCGGGGAGACCCAGTACTTC
>TRBJ1-2|TRBV25-1|.|few
CASSEGTLHNYGYTF
TGTGCCAGCAGTGAGGGGACCCTCCATAACTATGGCTACACCTTC
>TRBJ1-5|TRBV6-1|TRBD1|.
CASSGGQGASQPQHF
TGTGCCAGCAGTGGGGGACAGGGGGCATCTCAGCCCCAGCATTTT
>TRBJ2-1|TRBV4-1|.|.
CASSEVRISYNEQFF
TGCGCCAGCAGCGAAGTTAGGATATCCTACAATGAGCAGTTCTTC
>TRBJ1-4|TRBV6-5|.|.
CASSGRSNEKLFF
TGTGCCAGCAGCGGCCGGAGTAATGAAAAACTGTTTTTT
>TRBJ2-2|TRBV6-6|TRBD2|once
CASSQTSGSTGELFF
TGTGCCAGCAGTCAGACTAGCGGGAGCACCGGGGAGCTGTTTTTT
>TRBJ1-1|TRBV18|TRBD1|once
CASSPGRGRGGREEAFF
TGTGCCAGCTCACCAGGCAGGGGGCGCGGGGGAAGGGAAGAAGCTTTCTTT
>TRBJ2-3|TRBV6-1|.|.
CASSDPGATDTQYF
TGTGCCAGCAGTGACCCGGGGGCAACAGATACGCAGTATTTT
>TRBJ2-7|TRBV7-8|.|.
CASSFAQGNEQYF
TGTGCCAGCAGCTTTGCCCAGGGAAACGAGCAGTACTTC
>TRBJ1-5|TRBV6-5|TRBD1|.
CASSPDRANNQPQHF
TGTGCCAGCAGTCCGGACAGGGCGAACAATCAGCCCCAGCATTTT
>TRBJ2-7|TRBV6-5|.|.
CASSYGSGEQYF
TGTGCCAGCAGTTATGGGAGCGGGGAGCAGTACTTC
>TRBJ2-5|TRBV5-1|TRBD2|once
CASRASGALQETQYF
TGCGCCAGCAGGGCTAGCGGGGCTTTACAAGAGACCCAGTACTTC
>TRBJ2-2|TRBV7-3|.|.
CASSPRQSTITGELFF
TGTGCCAGCAGCCCCCGACAGTCTACTATCACCGGGGAGCTGTTTTTT
>TRBJ2-5|TRBV2|.|few
CASSVDYQETQYF
TGTGCCAGCAGTGTGGACTATCAAGAGACCCAGTACTTC
>TRBJ1-2|TRBV18|.|.
CASSQGPSYGYTF
TGTGCCAGCTCACAGGGGCCTTCCTATGGCTACACCTTC
>TRBJ1-2|TRBV30|.|.
CAWSATGIGYTF
TGTGCCTGGAGTGCTACAGGGATTGGCTACACCTTC
>TRBJ2-1|TRBV6-6|TRBD1|.
CASSPQGSSYNEQFF
TGTGCCAGCAGTCCACAGGGGAGCTCCTACAATGAGCAGTTCTTC